Here is one T cell receptor (beta chain) with its context. The record originates from a study of blood T cell repertoires in COVID-19. The junction had 4 bases not matched to a gene; V was cut back by 2 bases and J by 5 bases. CDR3 length equals 14 residues. The germline CDR1 and CDR2 sequences are MNHEY and SMNVEV (reference sequence). How the authors handled the data: Amplification from reference gene primers served as the basis for estimated nucleated cell counts. Clones were read by immunoSEQ multiplex PCR, and TCRdb kept only the in-frame ones, dropping some. D and trimming come from the DNA, and the V and J calls and clone size come from that table. The table lists roughly 57,000 clones, about 90% of them singletons.

The specimen sequenced was peripheral blood. The sequence derives from a human donor in a cohort sampled during active COVID-19. The chain recombines TRBV27 with TRBJ1-1; TRBD1 aligns across 8 bases. For the CDR3, the DNA is TGTGCCAGCAGTTTACAGGGGGCGTTGACTGAAGCTTTCTTT. This sequence encodes CASSLQGALTEAFF.